This entry lists 4 T cell receptor beta chains sequenced from one sample in a study of T cell responses to AZD1222 COVID-19 vaccine. The method was immunoSEQ multiplex PCR; TCRdb's version includes in-frame clones alone and lacks a portion of them. Of 100,000 to 150,000 clones in the sample, roughly 86% were seen once. The material was peripheral blood, obtained on day 0 of AZD1222 vaccination. The origin of the receptors is an adult in good health.

J is TRBJ1-4 and V is TRBV30; D gene uncertain. The CDR3 extends over 15 amino acids. The V end was cut by 4 bases, the J end by 0 bases, with 12 bases between. The germline CDR1 and CDR2 sequences are GTSNPN and SVGIG (reference sequence). DNA for the CDR3: TGTGCCTGGAACAGCGGAAAAGCAACTAATGAAAAACTGTTTTTT. It codes for CAWNSGKATNEKLFF.

This clone came up a few times. The chain has TRBV7-2 and TRBJ1-6; D is perhaps TRBD1 (6 bases). V was clipped by 5 bases and J by 3 bases, with 11 bases between them. The CDR3 runs to 15 residues. Germline V gene data show CDR1 as SGHTA and CDR2 as FQGNSA. For the CDR3, the DNA is TGTGCCAGCAGCCCTGGACAGAGCTATAATTCACCCCTCCACTTT. This encodes CASSPGQSYNSPLHF.

This clone was seen just once. The chain carries TRBV5-1 and TRBJ1-2; 9 nucleotides agree with TRBD1. J gave up 5 bases and V 4 bases, and 9 bases lay outside the gene matches. Germline V gene sequence: CDR1 SGHRS, CDR2 YFSETQ. There are 15 residues in the CDR3. The CDR3 loop reads CASSPGETGGYGYTF. CDR3 sequence (DNA): TGCGCCAGCAGCCCCGGGGAGACAGGGGGGTATGGCTACACCTTC. The variable domain in full, with the rest retrieved from reference TRBV5-1 and TRBJ1-2, is KAGVTQTPRYLIKTRGQQVTLSCSPISGHRSVSWYQQTPGQGLQFLFEYFSETQRNKGNFPGRFSGRQFSNSRSEMNVSTLELGDSALYLCASSPGETGGYGYTFGSGTRLTVV.

J is TRBJ1-2 and V is TRBV3-1 (or the pseudogene TRBV3-2); possible D gene TRBD1, 6 bases. CDR1 and CDR2 from the germline V gene are LGHDT and YNNKEL (reference sequence). This CDR3 is built from 16 residues. The V end lost 1 base, the J end lost 4 bases, and 16 bases lay between the germline ends. The CDR3 loop reads CASSQVPGASVYGYTF. The CDR3 bases are TGTGCCAGCAGCCAAGTGCCAGGGGCGTCCGTCTATGGCTACACCTTC.